These T cell receptor beta chains were read from a single sample in a study of shared clonotypes between healthy human individuals. Data came from immunoSEQ multiplex PCR; TCRdb stores just in-frame clones and leaves some out. The sample lists around 2.5 million clones; approximately 94% were seen once. The material sequenced was naive CD4+ T cells from PBMCs. The source of these receptors is a man in his late teens or twenties in good health. Some clones in this sample may be carry-over from other donors' samples. Each CDR3 is given without its conserved first and last residue.

length | J | V | CDR3
14 | TRBJ1-2 | TRBV6-5 | ASSYSLRGRGYGYT
14 | NA | TRBV4-3 | ASSQDLVGVSYEQY
14 | TRBJ1-2 | TRBV7-2 | ASRHVLRDRVGGYT
13 | TRBJ1-6 | TRBV6-5 | ASSPTGSPNSPLH
13 | TRBJ1-5 | TRBV6-1 | ASSPYGTGHQPQH
11 | TRBJ1-2 | TRBV14 | ASSQSVMYGYT
14 | TRBJ2-3 | TRBV6-1 | ASSEDRTSGRNTQY
11 | TRBJ2-1 | TRBV28 | ASSVGSLDEQF
12 | TRBJ2-7 | TRBV28 | ASSQRDVTYEQY
13 | TRBJ1-5 | TRBV19 | ASTPGGVTNQPQH